Given below is one T cell receptor beta chain in context. The sample belongs to a study of blood T cell repertoires in COVID-19. For the study at large: Sites across the United States, Italy and Spain contributed samples from acute and convalescent COVID-19. Sample material is recorded as cDNA or gDNA derived from T cells, B-cell-depleted T cells, or PBMCs.

As processed by the authors: Nucleated cell number was recorded as an estimate derived from reference gene primer amplification. Sequencing was performed with immunoSEQ multiplex PCR; in TCRdb, only in-frame clones are kept and a portion is missing. V, J and clone size were drawn from that table, and D and trimming were deduced from the DNA. The table records approximately 200,000 clones, around nine tenths of them present only once. V shed 4 bases and J shed 2 bases, with 12 bases lying between them. Germline V gene sequence: CDR1 SGHRS, CDR2 YFSETQ. The CDR3 is 15 amino acids. Specimen: peripheral blood. The TCR sequence derives from an older woman with acute or convalescent COVID-19. This chain uses TRBV5-1 with TRBJ2-2, with a tentative D call TRBD2 (6 bases). The DNA for the CDR3 is TGCGCCAGCAGCCCGGGGACTCTAAACACCGGGGAGCTGTTTTTT. Translating gives CASSPGTLNTGELFF.